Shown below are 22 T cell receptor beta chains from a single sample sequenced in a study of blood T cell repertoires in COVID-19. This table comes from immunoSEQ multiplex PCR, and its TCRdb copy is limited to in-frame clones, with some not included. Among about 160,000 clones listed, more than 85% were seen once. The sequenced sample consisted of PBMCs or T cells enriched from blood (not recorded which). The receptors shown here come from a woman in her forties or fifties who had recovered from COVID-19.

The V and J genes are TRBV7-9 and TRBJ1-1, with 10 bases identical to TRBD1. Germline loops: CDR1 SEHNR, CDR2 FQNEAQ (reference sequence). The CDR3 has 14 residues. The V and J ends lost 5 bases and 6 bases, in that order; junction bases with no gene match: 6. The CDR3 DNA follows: TGTGCCAGCAGCCCGACAGGGGGCAACGCTGAAGCTTTCTTT. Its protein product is CASSPTGGNAEAFF.

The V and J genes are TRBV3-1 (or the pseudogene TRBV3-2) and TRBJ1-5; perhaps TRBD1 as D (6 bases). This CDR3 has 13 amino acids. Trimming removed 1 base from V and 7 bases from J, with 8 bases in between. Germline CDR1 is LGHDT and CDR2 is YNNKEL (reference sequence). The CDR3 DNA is TGTGCCAGCAGCCAAGTTCAGGGGCAGCCCCAGCATTTT. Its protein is CASSQVQGQPQHF.

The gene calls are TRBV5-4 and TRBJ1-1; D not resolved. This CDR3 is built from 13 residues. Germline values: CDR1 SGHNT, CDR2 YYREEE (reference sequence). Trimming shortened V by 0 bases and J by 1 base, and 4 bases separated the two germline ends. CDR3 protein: CASSLDTNTEAFF. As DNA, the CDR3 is TGTGCCAGCAGCTTGGACACGAACACTGAAGCTTTCTTT.

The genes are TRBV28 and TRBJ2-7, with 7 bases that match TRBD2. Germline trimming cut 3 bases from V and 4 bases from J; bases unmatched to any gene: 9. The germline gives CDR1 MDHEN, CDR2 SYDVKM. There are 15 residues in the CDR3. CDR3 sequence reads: CASSFGGTVSYEQYF. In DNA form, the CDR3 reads TGTGCCAGCAGTTTCGGGGGGACTGTCTCTTACGAGCAGTACTTC.

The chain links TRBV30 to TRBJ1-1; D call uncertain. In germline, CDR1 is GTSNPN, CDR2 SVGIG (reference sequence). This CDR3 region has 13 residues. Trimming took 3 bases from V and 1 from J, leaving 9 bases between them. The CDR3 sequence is CAWSRDTNTEAFF. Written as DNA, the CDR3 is TGTGCCTGGAGCCGCGACACGAACACTGAAGCTTTCTTT.

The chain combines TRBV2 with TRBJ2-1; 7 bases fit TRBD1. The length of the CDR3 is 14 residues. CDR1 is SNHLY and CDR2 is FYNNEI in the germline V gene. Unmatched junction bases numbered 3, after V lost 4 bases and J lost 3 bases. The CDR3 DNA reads TGTGCCAGCAGTGGGGACAGAAGCTACAATGAGCAGTTCTTC. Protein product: CASSGDRSYNEQFF.

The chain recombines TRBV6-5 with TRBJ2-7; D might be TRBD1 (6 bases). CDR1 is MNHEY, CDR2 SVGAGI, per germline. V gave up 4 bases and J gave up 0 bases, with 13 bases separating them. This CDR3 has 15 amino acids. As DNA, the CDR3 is TGTGCCAGCAGTTCCCAGGGCAGGGGCTCCTACGAGCAGTACTTC. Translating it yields CASSSQGRGSYEQYF.

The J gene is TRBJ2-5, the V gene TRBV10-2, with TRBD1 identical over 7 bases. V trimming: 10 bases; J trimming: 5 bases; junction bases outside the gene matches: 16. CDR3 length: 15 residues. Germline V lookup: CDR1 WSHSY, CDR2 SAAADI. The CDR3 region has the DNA TGCGCCACCCTAGGCCGACAGGGATGGGGGGAGACCCAGTACTTC. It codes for CATLGRQGWGETQYF.

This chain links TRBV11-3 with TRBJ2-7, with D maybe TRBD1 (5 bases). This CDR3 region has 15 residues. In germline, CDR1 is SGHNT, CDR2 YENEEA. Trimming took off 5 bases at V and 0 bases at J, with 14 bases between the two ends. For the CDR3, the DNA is TGTGCCAGCAGCCCAATCCTGGACACCTCCTACGAGCAGTACTTC. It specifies CASSPILDTSYEQYF.

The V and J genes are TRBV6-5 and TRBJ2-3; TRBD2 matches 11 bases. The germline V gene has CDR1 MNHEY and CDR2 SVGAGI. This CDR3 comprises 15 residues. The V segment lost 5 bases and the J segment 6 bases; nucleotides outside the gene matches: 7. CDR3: CASSLLAGDSDTQYF. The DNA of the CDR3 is TGTGCCAGCAGTCTACTAGCGGGAGACAGTGATACGCAGTATTTT.

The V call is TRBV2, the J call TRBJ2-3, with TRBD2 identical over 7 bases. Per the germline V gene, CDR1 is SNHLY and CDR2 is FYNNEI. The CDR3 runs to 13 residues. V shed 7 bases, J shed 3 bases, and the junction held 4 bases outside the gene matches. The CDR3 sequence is CASTSGITDTQYF. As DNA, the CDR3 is TGTGCCAGCACGAGCGGGATTACAGATACGCAGTATTTT. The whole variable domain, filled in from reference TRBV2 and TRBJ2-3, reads EPEVTQTPSHQVTQMGQEVILRCVPISNHLYFYWYRQILGQKVEFLVSFYNNEISEKSEIFDDQFSVERPDGSNFTLKIRSTKLEDSAMYFCASTSGITDTQYFGPGTRLTVL.

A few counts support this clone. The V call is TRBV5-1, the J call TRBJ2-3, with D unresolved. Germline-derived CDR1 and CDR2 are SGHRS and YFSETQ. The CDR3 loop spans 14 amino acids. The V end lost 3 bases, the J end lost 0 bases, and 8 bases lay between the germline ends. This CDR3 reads CASSSGTSTDTQYF. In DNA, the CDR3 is TGCGCCAGCAGCTCAGGAACTAGCACAGATACGCAGTATTTT.

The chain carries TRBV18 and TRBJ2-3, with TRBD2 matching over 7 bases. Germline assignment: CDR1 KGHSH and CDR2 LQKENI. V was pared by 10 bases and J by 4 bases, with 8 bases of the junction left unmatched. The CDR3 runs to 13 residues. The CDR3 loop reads CATNPGGPDTQYF. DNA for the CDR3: TGTGCCACCAACCCGGGGGGTCCAGATACGCAGTATTTT. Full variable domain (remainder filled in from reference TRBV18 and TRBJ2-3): NAGVMQNPRHLVRRRGQEARLRCSPMKGHSHVYWYRQLPEEGLKFMVYLQKENIIDESGMPKERFSAEFPKEGPSILRIQQVVRGDSAAYFCATNPGGPDTQYFGPGTRLTVL.

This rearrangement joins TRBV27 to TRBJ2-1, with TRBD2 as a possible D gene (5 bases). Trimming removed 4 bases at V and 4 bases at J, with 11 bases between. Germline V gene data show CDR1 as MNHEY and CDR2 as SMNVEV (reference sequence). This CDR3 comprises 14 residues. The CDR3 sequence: CASSSRGSYNEQFF. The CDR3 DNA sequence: TGTGCCAGCAGTTCCCGTGGGAGTTACAATGAGCAGTTCTTC.

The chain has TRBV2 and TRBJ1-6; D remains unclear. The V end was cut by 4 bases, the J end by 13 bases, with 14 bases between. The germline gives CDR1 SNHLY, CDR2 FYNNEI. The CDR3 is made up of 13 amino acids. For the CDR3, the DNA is TGTGCCAGCAGTGTAACGGAGAGCGTCCCCCTCCACTTT. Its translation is CASSVTESVPLHF.

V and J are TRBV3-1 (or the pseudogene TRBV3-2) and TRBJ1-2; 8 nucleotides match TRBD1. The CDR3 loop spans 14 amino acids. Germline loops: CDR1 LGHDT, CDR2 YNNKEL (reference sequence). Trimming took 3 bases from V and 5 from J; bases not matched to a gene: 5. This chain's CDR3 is CASSQEQGVYGYTF. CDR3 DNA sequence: TGTGCCAGCAGCCAGGAACAGGGGGTATATGGCTACACCTTC.

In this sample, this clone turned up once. Written as DNA, the CDR3 is TGTGCCAGCAGCTTAAGGGGAGGTCGTGAAGAGACCCAGTACTTC. This codes for CASSLRGGREETQYF. The chain combines TRBV7-2 with TRBJ2-5; weak D call: TRBD2 (6 bases). CDR3 length: 15 residues. The germline gives CDR1 SGHTA, CDR2 FQGNSA. V lost 2 bases, J lost 3 bases, and 13 bases lay in between.

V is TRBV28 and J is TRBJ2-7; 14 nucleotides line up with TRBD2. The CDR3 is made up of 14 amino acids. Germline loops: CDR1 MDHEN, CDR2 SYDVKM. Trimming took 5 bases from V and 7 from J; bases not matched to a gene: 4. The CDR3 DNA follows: TGTGCCAGCAGTAGACTAGCGGGAGGGCGGGAGCAGTACTTC. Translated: CASSRLAGGREQYF.

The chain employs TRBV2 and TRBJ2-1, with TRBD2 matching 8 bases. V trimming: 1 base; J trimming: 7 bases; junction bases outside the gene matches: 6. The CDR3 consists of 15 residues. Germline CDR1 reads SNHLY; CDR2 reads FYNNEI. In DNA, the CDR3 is TGTGCCAGCAGTGAAGGCAGCGGGAGATCTAATGAGCAGTTCTTC. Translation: CASSEGSGRSNEQFF.

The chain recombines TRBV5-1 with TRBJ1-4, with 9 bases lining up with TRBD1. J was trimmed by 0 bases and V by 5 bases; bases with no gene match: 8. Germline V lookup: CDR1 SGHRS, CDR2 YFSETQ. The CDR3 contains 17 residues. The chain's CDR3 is CASRIGGQGPTNEKLFF. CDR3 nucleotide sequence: TGCGCCAGCAGGATTGGGGGACAGGGTCCAACTAATGAAAAACTGTTTTTT.

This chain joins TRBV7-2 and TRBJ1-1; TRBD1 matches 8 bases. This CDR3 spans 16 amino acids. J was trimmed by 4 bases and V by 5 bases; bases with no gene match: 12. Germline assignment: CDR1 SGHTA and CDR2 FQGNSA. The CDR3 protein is CASSPQTGGLGTEAFF. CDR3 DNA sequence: TGTGCCAGCAGCCCTCAAACAGGGGGGCTCGGCACTGAAGCTTTCTTT. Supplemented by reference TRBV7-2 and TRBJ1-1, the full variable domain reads GAGVSQSPSNKVTEKGKDVELRCDPISGHTALYWYRQSLGQGLEFLIYFQGNSAPDKSGLPSDRFSAERTGGSVSTLTIQRTQQEDSAVYLCASSPQTGGLGTEAFFGQGTRLTVV.

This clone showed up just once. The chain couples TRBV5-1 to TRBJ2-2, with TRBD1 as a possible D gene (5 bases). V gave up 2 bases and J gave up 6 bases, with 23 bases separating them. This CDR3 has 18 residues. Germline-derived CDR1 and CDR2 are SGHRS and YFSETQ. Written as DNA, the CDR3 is TGCGCCAGCAGCTTTCTGACAGTCGTAATTTATTTCCCCGGGGAGCTGTTTTTT. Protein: CASSFLTVVIYFPGELFF. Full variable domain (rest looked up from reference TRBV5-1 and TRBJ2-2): KAGVTQTPRYLIKTRGQQVTLSCSPISGHRSVSWYQQTPGQGLQFLFEYFSETQRNKGNFPGRFSGRQFSNSRSEMNVSTLELGDSALYLCASSFLTVVIYFPGELFFGEGSRLTVL.